A single sample gave rise to the 20 T cell receptor beta chains below, sequenced in a study of cytomegalovirus exposure and HLA in healthy donors. Some clones are missing from TCRdb's copy, which holds only in-frame ones; the method was immunoSEQ multiplex PCR. The sample consists of 150,000 to 200,000 clones, more than 75% of them appearing once. The material sequenced was PBMCs. These receptors were collected from a man aged 18 to 29 in good health and CMV-seropositive.

This clone was counted a few times. The sample carries other DNA sequences with the same CDR3. This sequence joins TRBV28 and TRBJ2-5, with D possibly matching TRBD2 (6 bases). This CDR3 comprises 15 residues. The V and J ends lost 2 bases and 1 base respectively, with 11 bases between them. Germline assignment: CDR1 MDHEN and CDR2 SYDVKM. The CDR3 sequence: CASSLRSAGQETQYF. CDR3 DNA: TGTGCCAGCAGTTTACGGTCAGCGGGCCAAGAGACCCAGTACTTC. Combining the CDR3 with reference TRBV28 and TRBJ2-5 gives the whole variable domain DVKVTQSSRYLVKRTGEKVFLECVQDMDHENMFWYRQDPGLGLRLIYFSYDVKMKEKGDIPEGYSVSREKKERFSLILESASTNQTSMYLCASSLRSAGQETQYFGPGTRLLVL.

In DNA, the CDR3 is TGTGCCAGCAGCGTAGGGAGCTCCGCGAACACCGGGGAGCTGTTTTTT. This sequence encodes CASSVGSSANTGELFF. The rearrangement links TRBV9 to TRBJ2-2; D is ambiguous. The CDR3 totals 16 residues. From germline, CDR1 is SGDLS and CDR2 YYNGEE. V was trimmed by 0 bases and J by 0 bases, leaving 9 bases between them.

The chain uses TRBV9 and TRBJ2-2; weak D call: TRBD2 (5 bases). There are 15 residues in the CDR3. The germline V gene encodes CDR1 SGDLS and CDR2 YYNGEE. The ends were cut back, 3 bases at V and 3 bases at J, with 12 bases in the middle. CDR3 nucleotides: TGTGCCAGCAGCGGGACTCGGGCCTACACCGGGGAGCTGTTTTTT. This gives the protein CASSGTRAYTGELFF.

V usage is TRBV5-6 and J usage is TRBJ2-1, with D perhaps TRBD1 (6 bases). V was clipped by 4 bases and J by 3 bases, with 14 bases between them. This CDR3 has 15 residues. The germline CDR1 and CDR2 sequences are SGHDT and YYEEEE. CDR3 DNA: TGTGCCAGCAGCCCCCAGAGGACAGACTACAATGAGCAGTTCTTC. Its protein product is CASSPQRTDYNEQFF. Combining the CDR3 with reference TRBV5-6 and TRBJ2-1 gives the whole variable domain DAGVTQSPTHLIKTRGQQVTLRCSPKSGHDTVSWYQQALGQGPQFIFQYYEEEERQRGNFPDRFSGHQFPNYSSELNVNALLLGDSALYLCASSPQRTDYNEQFFGPGTRLTVL.

The J gene is TRBJ1-2, the V gene TRBV7-2, with TRBD1 matching 11 bases. The CDR3 sequence is 16 residues long. Germline V lookup: CDR1 SGHTA, CDR2 FQGNSA. The ends lost 4 bases at V and 3 bases at J; junction bases unmatched: 7. The CDR3 here is CASSSRTGGAYYGYTF. The CDR3, as DNA: TGTGCCAGCAGCTCCAGGACAGGGGGCGCCTACTATGGCTACACCTTC. The variable domain in full, with the rest retrieved from reference TRBV7-2 and TRBJ1-2, is GAGVSQSPSNKVTEKGKDVELRCDPISGHTALYWYRQSLGQGLEFLIYFQGNSAPDKSGLPSDRFSAERTGGSVSTLTIQRTQQEDSAVYLCASSSRTGGAYYGYTFGSGTRLTVV.

This chain connects TRBV9 to TRBJ2-2, with TRBD2 identical over 8 bases. Germline V lookup: CDR1 SGDLS, CDR2 YYNGEE. The CDR3 is 14 residues long. With 6 bases clipped from V and 5 bases from J, the junction kept 6 bases outside the gene matches. The chain's CDR3 is CASTGRAGTGELFF. In DNA form, the CDR3 reads TGTGCCAGCACCGGGAGGGCCGGTACCGGGGAGCTGTTTTTT.

This clone was detected once. The sample holds other DNA sequences that translate to the same CDR3. The chain links TRBV28 to TRBJ2-5; 7 nucleotides align to TRBD1. The CDR3 contains 12 residues. Trimming took 9 bases from V and 5 from J; bases not matched to a gene: 6. Germline V gene data show CDR1 as MDHEN and CDR2 as SYDVKM. CDR3 sequence reads: CASRGPGETQYF. CDR3 bases: TGTGCCAGTAGGGGGCCTGGGGAGACCCAGTACTTC. Full variable domain (outside the CDR3, taken from reference TRBV28 and TRBJ2-5): DVKVTQSSRYLVKRTGEKVFLECVQDMDHENMFWYRQDPGLGLRLIYFSYDVKMKEKGDIPEGYSVSREKKERFSLILESASTNQTSMYLCASRGPGETQYFGPGTRLLVL.

The rearrangement joins TRBV15 to TRBJ2-5; the match to TRBD2 covers 7 bases. Germline V CDR1 and CDR2: LNHNV, YYDKDF (reference sequence). The CDR3 contains 16 residues. The V segment lost 1 base and the J segment 6 bases; nucleotides outside the gene matches: 11. The DNA for the CDR3 is TGTGCCACCAGCAGAGTAGGCAGGGAGGGGAGCCAGACCCAGTACTTC. This gives the protein CATSRVGREGSQTQYF.

The chain is built from TRBV4-3 and TRBJ2-3; a weak D match, TRBD2 (6 bases). The V gene lost 4 bases and the J gene lost 1 base, with 9 bases spanning the gap. The length of the CDR3 is 14 residues. Germline V gives CDR1 LGHNA, CDR2 YSLEER. The CDR3 sequence is CASSPAGRTDTQYF. The CDR3 nucleotides read TGCGCCAGCAGCCCAGCGGGTCGCACAGATACGCAGTATTTT.

V and J are TRBV9 and TRBJ1-5; D perhaps matches TRBD1 (5 bases). V lost 3 bases and J lost 0, with 7 bases in between. In germline, CDR1 is SGDLS, CDR2 YYNGEE. The CDR3 has 14 residues. CDR3 coding DNA: TGTGCCAGCAGCGGCAGGGCTAGCAATCAGCCCCAGCATTTT. Translating gives CASSGRASNQPQHF.

The rearrangement uses TRBV5-1 and TRBJ2-7; 12 bases align to TRBD2. The CDR3 length is 17 residues. Germline V lookup: CDR1 SGHRS, CDR2 YFSETQ. J was trimmed by 2 bases and V by 2 bases; bases with no gene match: 8. This CDR3 reads CASSFRTSGELTYEQYF. The CDR3 coding sequence is TGCGCCAGCAGCTTCCGGACTAGCGGGGAACTAACCTACGAGCAGTACTTC.

V and J are TRBV2 and TRBJ2-4; no clear D gene. This CDR3 comprises 15 residues. V was clipped by 7 bases and J by 1 base, with 14 bases between them. CDR1 is SNHLY, CDR2 FYNNEI, per germline. DNA of the CDR3: TGTGCCAGCATCCTCGAGCGTTCCGCCAAAAACATTCAGTACTTC. Translation: CASILERSAKNIQYF.

CDR3: CASSFWGQDGRDGYTF. The DNA for the CDR3 is TGTGCCAGCAGTTTCTGGGGACAGGATGGTCGAGATGGCTACACCTTC. This sequence joins TRBV27 and TRBJ1-2, with 8 bases that match TRBD1. Trimming took 3 bases from V and 6 from J; bases not matched to a gene: 12. CDR3 length equals 16 residues. Germline V gene data show CDR1 as MNHEY and CDR2 as SMNVEV (reference sequence).

CDR3 nucleotide sequence: TGTGCCAGCAGTGGGCCGGGACAGGGTACGTTCGGGCACTACGAGCAGTACTTC. Protein sequence: CASSGPGQGTFGHYEQYF. The V call is TRBV28, the J call TRBJ2-7, with 9 positions matching TRBD1. CDR1 and CDR2 (germline): MDHEN, SYDVKM. The CDR3 is made up of 18 amino acids. J lost 3 bases, V lost 5 bases, and 17 bases had no gene match.

This clone was seen just once. The J gene is TRBJ2-1, the V gene TRBV4-2, with a weak D call TRBD2 (6 bases). CDR1 LGHNA and CDR2 YNFKEQ come from the germline V gene. There are 16 residues in the CDR3. Trimming took off 1 base at V and 4 bases at J, with 14 bases between the two ends. This CDR3 is CASSQVTGRSYNEQFF. In DNA form, the CDR3 reads TGTGCCAGCAGCCAAGTCACCGGGAGAAGTTACAATGAGCAGTTCTTC.

The chain combines TRBV27 with TRBJ2-7, with D perhaps TRBD1 (6 bases). The CDR3 is 14 residues long. V was clipped by 3 bases and J by 2 bases, with 11 bases between them. In germline, CDR1 is MNHEY, CDR2 SMNVEV (reference sequence). CDR3 sequence: CASSLGASTYEQYF. CDR3 DNA: TGTGCCAGCAGTTTGGGGGCGTCGACCTACGAGCAGTACTTC.

The chain links TRBV21-1 to TRBJ2-2; the DNA was not used to check the table's D call, TRBD1. TRBV21-1 is flagged as a pseudogene. The CDR3 is 14 residues long. The CDR3 DNA is TGTGCCAGCAGAACGGGACAGTACACCGGGGAGCTGTTTTTT. Translating it yields CASRTGQYTGELFF.

This clone was found a few times. The J gene is TRBJ2-7, the V gene TRBV7-9; D is perhaps TRBD2 (6 bases). The V and J ends lost 5 bases and 3 bases respectively, with 17 bases between them. The CDR3 has 15 amino acids. From germline, CDR1 is SEHNR and CDR2 FQNEAQ (reference sequence). The CDR3 here is CASSPSGGLIYEQYF. The CDR3 nucleotides are TGTGCCAGCAGCCCTAGTGGGGGACTTATCTACGAGCAGTACTTC. The whole variable domain, filled in from reference TRBV7-9 and TRBJ2-7, reads DTGVSQNPRHKITKRGQNVTFRCDPISEHNRLYWYRQTLGQGPEFLTYFQNEAQLEKSRLLSDRFSAERPKGSFSTLEIQRTEQGDSAMYLCASSPSGGLIYEQYFGPGTRLTVT.

V gene TRBV10-3 combines with J gene TRBJ2-1, with TRBD2 matching 12 bases. V was pared by 4 bases and J by 7 bases, with 2 bases of the junction left unmatched. CDR3 size: 14 residues. Looked up from germline, CDR1 is ENHRY and CDR2 is SYGVKD. For the CDR3, the DNA is TGTGCCATCAGTGGAGGGACTAGCGGGAATGAGCAGTTCTTC. It codes for CAISGGTSGNEQFF.

This chain links TRBV6-1 with TRBJ2-2; tentatively, D is TRBD1 (5 bases). Trimming cost V 2 bases and J 3 bases, with 16 bases left between them. Germline V CDR1 and CDR2: MNHNS, SASEGT. The CDR3 spans 17 residues. CDR3 coding DNA: TGTGCCAGCAGTGAATTTCTGGTGCAGGGCGACACCGGGGAGCTGTTTTTT. Protein: CASSEFLVQGDTGELFF.